This T cell receptor (beta chain) came from a study of CD4 T cells in relation to SARS-CoV-2 and coronaviruses. For the study at large: The HLA restriction of the shared crossreactive spike epitopes was mapped.

Study-wide results and limits: According to naive versus memory sequencing, detected responses are memory recall, not newly primed. In roughly 60% of donors, memory CD4+ clonotypes crossrecognized SARS-CoV-2 and at least one common cold coronavirus spike.

CDR1 is MDHEN and CDR2 is SYDVKM in the germline V gene. The ends lost 6 bases at V and 0 bases at J; junction bases unmatched: 5. The CDR3 loop spans 15 amino acids. CD4 enrichment then naive enrichment separated naive from memory CD4+ cells. TCRdb's table, derived via immunoSEQ multiplex PCR, lists solely in-frame clones and lacks some. The table includes some 42,000 clones, 85% to 90% detected once. Notes on this clone: The target antigen is unknown.

The sequencing sample was made of memory CD4+ T cells from PBMCs. The chain couples TRBV28 to TRBJ2-7; TRBD2 matches 10 bases. This receptor was obtained from an adult with COVID-19. Written as DNA, the CDR3 is TGTGCCAGCAGCTCACTAGCGGGGTTCTCCTACGAGCAGTACTTC. Amino acids: CASSSLAGFSYEQYF.